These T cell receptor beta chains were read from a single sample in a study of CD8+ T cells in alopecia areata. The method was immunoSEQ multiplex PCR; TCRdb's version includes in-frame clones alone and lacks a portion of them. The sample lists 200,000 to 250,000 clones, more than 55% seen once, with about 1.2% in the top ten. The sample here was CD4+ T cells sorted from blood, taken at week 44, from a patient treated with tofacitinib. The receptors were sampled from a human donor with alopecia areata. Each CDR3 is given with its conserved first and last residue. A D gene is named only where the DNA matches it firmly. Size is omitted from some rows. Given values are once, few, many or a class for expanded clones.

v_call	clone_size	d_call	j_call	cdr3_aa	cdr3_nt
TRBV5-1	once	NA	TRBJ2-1	CASSLALAHEQFF	TGCGCCAGCAGCTTGGCCCTAGCACACGAGCAGTTCTTC
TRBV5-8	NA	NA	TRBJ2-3	CASSLAGKSTDTQYF	TGTGCCAGCAGCTTGGCGGGTAAAAGCACAGATACGCAGTATTTT
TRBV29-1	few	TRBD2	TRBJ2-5	CSVGTSGGAMKTQYF	TGCAGCGTTGGGACTAGCGGGGGCGCCATGAAGACCCAGTACTTC
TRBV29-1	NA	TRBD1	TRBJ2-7	CSVGGQGFYEQYF	TGCAGCGTTGGGGGACAGGGATTCTACGAGCAGTACTTC
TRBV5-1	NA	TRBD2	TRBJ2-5	CASSETLAGAETQYF	TGCGCCAGCAGCGAGACATTAGCGGGGGCGGAGACCCAGTACTTC
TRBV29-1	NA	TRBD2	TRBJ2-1	CSVRTSGVDEQFF	TGCAGCGTTCGAACTAGCGGGGTGGATGAGCAGTTCTTC
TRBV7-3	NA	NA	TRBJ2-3	CASSRDFDTQYF	TGTGCCAGCAGTCGGGACTTTGATACGCAGTATTTT
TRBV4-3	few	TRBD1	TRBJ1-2	CASSPGTGDGYTF	TGCGCCAGCAGCCCCGGGACAGGGGATGGCTACACCTTC
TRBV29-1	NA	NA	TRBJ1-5	CSVGQGSNQPQHF	TGCAGCGTTGGCCAGGGTTCTAATCAGCCCCAGCATTTT
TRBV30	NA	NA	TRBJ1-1	CAWSPRRDTEAFF	TGTGCCTGGAGCCCGAGAAGGGACACTGAAGCTTTCTTT
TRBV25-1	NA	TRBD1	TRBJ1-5	CASSAPGQGIQPQHF	TGTGCCAGCAGTGCACCGGGACAGGGTATACAGCCCCAGCATTTT
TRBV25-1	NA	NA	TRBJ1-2	CASSEVANYGYTF	TGTGCCAGCAGTGAGGTCGCTAACTATGGCTACACCTTC
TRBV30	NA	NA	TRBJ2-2	CAWSELRTAGELFF	TGTGCCTGGAGTGAATTAAGGACCGCCGGGGAGCTGTTTTTT
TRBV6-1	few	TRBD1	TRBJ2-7	CASTIAGTANYEQYF	TGTGCCAGCACCATTGCCGGGACAGCCAACTACGAGCAGTACTTC
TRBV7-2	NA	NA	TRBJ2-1	CASRLSINEQFF	TGTGCCAGCAGGCTATCGATCAATGAGCAGTTCTTC
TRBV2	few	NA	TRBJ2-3	CASRTSTDTQYF	TGTGCCAGCAGGACCAGCACAGATACGCAGTATTTT
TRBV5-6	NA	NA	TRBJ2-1	CASSYGPNNEQFF	TGTGCCAGCAGTTACGGGCCGAACAATGAGCAGTTCTTC
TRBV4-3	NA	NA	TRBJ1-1	CASSQDWSTEAFF	TGCGCCAGCAGCCAAGATTGGAGTACTGAAGCTTTCTTT
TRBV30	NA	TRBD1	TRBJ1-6	CAWSEGASPLHF	TGTGCCTGGAGTGAGGGGGCTTCACCCCTCCACTTT
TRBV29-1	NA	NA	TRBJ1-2	CSVEDRRGF	TGCAGCGTTGAAGATCGTCGGGGATTC
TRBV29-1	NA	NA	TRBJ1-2	CSVGAQGSGYTF	TGCAGCGTTGGCGCCCAGGGATCTGGCTACACCTTC
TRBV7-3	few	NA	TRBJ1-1	CASSEGMNTEAFF	TGTGCCAGCAGCGAAGGGATGAACACTGAAGCTTTCTTT
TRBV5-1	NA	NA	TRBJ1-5	CASSLEGAGQPQHF	TGCGCCAGCAGCTTGGAAGGGGCCGGTCAGCCCCAGCATTTT
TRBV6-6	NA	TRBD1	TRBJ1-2	CASRISMGQNYGYTF	TGTGCCAGCAGGATTTCCATGGGACAGAACTATGGCTACACCTTC
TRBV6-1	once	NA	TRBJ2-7	CASSVGETYEQYF	TGTGCCAGCAGTGTTGGGGAAACCTACGAGCAGTACTTC
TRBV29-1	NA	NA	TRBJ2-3	CSVRVKYTDTQYF	TGCAGCGTCAGGGTCAAGTACACAGATACGCAGTATTTT
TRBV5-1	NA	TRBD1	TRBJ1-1	CASSSGQGNTEAFF	TGCGCCAGCAGCTCGGGACAGGGAAACACTGAAGCTTTCTTT
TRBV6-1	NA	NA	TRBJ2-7	CASSLGQHSYEQYF	TGTGCCAGCAGTCTTGGACAGCACTCCTACGAGCAGTACTTC
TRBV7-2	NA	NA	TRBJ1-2	CASRSGGYGYTF	TGTGCCAGCCGCTCGGGGGGCTATGGCTACACCTTC
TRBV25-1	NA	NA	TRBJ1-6	CASSEFDRYNSPLHF	TGTGCCAGCAGTGAATTTGACAGGTATAATTCACCCCTCCACTTT
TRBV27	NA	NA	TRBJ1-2	CASRQGFYGYTF	TGTGCCAGCCGCCAGGGGTTTTATGGCTACACCTTC
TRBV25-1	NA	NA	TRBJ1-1	CASCPVSNTEAFF	TGTGCCAGCTGCCCCGTTTCGAACACTGAAGCTTTCTTT
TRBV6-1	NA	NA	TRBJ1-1	CATRGRTRAFF	TGTGCCACCCGGGGGAGAACCCGGGCTTTCTTT
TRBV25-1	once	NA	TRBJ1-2	CASFSGTLNYGYTF	TGTGCCAGTTTTTCAGGGACCCTAAACTATGGCTACACCTTC
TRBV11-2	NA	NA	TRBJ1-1	CASSLTNVHLWEAFF	TGTGCCAGCAGCCTAACTAATGTTCATCTTTGGGAAGCTTTCTTT
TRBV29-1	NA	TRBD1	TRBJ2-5	CSVGQGSFQETQYF	TGCAGCGTTGGACAGGGCTCCTTCCAAGAGACCCAGTACTTC
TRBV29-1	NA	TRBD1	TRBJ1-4	CSVGQGTEKLFF	TGCAGCGTTGGACAGGGGACTGAAAAACTGTTTTTT
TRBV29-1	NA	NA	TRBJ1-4	CSVEGGQGKLFF	TGCAGCGTTGAAGGGGGGCAGGGAAAACTGTTTTTT
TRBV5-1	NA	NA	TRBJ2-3	CASSTLTAGGDTDTQYF	TGCGCCAGCAGCACGCTAACAGCGGGTGGAGACACAGATACGCAGTATTTT
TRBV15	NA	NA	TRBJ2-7	CATSRDGGSYEQYF	TGTGCCACCAGCAGAGACGGGGGATCCTACGAGCAGTACTTC
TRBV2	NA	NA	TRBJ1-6	CASSERGQNYNSPLHF	TGTGCCAGCAGTGAGAGAGGACAGAATTATAATTCACCCCTCCACTTT
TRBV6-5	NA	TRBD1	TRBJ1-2	CASRKDRDYGYTF	TGTGCCAGCAGAAAAGACAGGGACTATGGCTACACCTTC
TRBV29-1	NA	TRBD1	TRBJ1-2	CSVGQASAGYTF	TGCAGCGTAGGACAGGCGTCGGCTGGCTACACCTTC
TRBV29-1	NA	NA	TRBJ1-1	CSVNGARLVEAFF	TGCAGCGTTAACGGGGCAAGATTGGTTGAAGCTTTCTTT
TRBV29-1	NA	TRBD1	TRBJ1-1	CSGGQGPNTEAFF	TGCAGCGGGGGACAGGGCCCGAACACTGAAGCTTTCTTT
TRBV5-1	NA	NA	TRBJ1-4	CASSLTGQTDEKLFF	TGCGCCAGCAGCTTGACCGGACAGACGGATGAAAAACTGTTTTTT
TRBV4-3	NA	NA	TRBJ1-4	CASSQNPLPGSITTNEKLFF	TGCGCCAGCAGCCAAAATCCTCTACCGGGCAGCATTACAACTAATGAAAAACTGTTTTTT
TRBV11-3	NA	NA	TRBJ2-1	CASSGLREQFF	TGTGCCAGCAGCGGACTAAGGGAGCAGTTCTTC
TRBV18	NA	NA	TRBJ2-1	CASSPPLAGNEYNEQFF	TGTGCCAGCTCACCACCGCTTGCGGGGAACGAATACAATGAGCAGTTCTTC
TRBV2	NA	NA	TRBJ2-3	CASSESADTQYF	TGTGCCAGCAGTGAATCAGCAGATACGCAGTATTTT
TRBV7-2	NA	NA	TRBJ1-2	CASSAQARVLDYGYTF	TGTGCCAGCAGCGCCCAAGCCAGGGTTCTAGATTACGGCTACACCTTC
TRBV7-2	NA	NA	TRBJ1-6	CASSSGTRFDSPLHF	TGTGCCAGCAGCTCCGGGACCCGATTTGATTCACCCCTCCACTTT
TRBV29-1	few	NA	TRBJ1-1	CSGGRDMNTEAFF	TGCAGCGGGGGAAGGGACATGAACACTGAAGCTTTCTTT